This passage covers 10 T cell receptor beta chains from one sample sequenced in a study of metastatic and nonmetastatic thyroid tumors. No treatment of any kind had been given to any patient before thyroid surgery. With MiXCR, TCRdb reprocessed the PCR reads. The sample shows around 17,000 clones, 33% of them seen only once. Sequencing was done on a sample of tumor tissue. These receptors were collected from a male donor with papillary thyroid cancer or a benign thyroid nodule (not recorded which). Some clones in this sample may be carry-over from other donors' samples.

This clone was counted between two and nine times. This chain links TRBV6-6 with TRBJ1-2; the match to TRBD1 covers 8 bases. V was pared by 0 bases and J by 8 bases, with 2 bases of the junction left unmatched. The CDR3 is 13 amino acids. Germline CDR1 and CDR2: MNHNY and SVGAGI (reference sequence). The CDR3 region is CASSYSQGEGYTF. The DNA of the CDR3 is TGTGCCAGCAGTTACTCACAGGGGGAGGGCTACACCTTC.

The chain couples TRBV27 to TRBJ2-2; TRBD2 aligns across 9 bases. V gave up 0 bases and J gave up 5 bases; unmatched junction bases: 4. The CDR3 covers 16 residues. The germline CDR1 and CDR2 sequences are MNHEY and SMNVEV (reference sequence). CDR3: CASSLSGTSSTGELFF. The CDR3 bases are TGTGCCAGCAGTTTATCCGGGACTAGCAGTACCGGGGAGCTGTTTTTT.

This clone showed up many times. The chain recombines TRBV27 with TRBJ2-2; D possibly corresponds to TRBD1 (5 bases). The CDR3 length is 14 residues. In germline, CDR1 is MNHEY, CDR2 SMNVEV (reference sequence). V lost 5 bases to trimming and J lost 5 bases, with 12 bases between them. The CDR3 region has the DNA TGTGCCAGCAGTGCCCTTCAGGGTACCGGGGAGCTGTTTTTT. Translating gives CASSALQGTGELFF.

The chain combines TRBV6-8 with TRBJ2-7; D is ambiguous. Germline-derived CDR1 and CDR2 are MNHGY and SAAAGT. This CDR3 has 8 residues. Trimming stripped 9 bases from V and 7 bases from J, with 4 bases between. CDR3 residues: CARGEQYF. CDR3 DNA sequence: TGTGCCAGAGGGGAGCAGTACTTC.

J is TRBJ1-2 and V is TRBV27; a weak D match, TRBD1 (6 bases). Germline-derived CDR1 and CDR2 are MNHEY and SMNVEV (reference sequence). The CDR3 is made up of 13 amino acids. V dropped 5 bases and J dropped 2 bases, with 9 bases sitting between them. The CDR3 nucleotides read TGTGCCAGCAGTCTCACAGGGAACTATGGCTACACCTTC. This gives the protein CASSLTGNYGYTF.

This clone came up many times. In nucleotides, the CDR3 is TGTGCCAGCAGCCACGGCCCACTAGCGGGGGGCTATGGGGTGACCCAGTACTTC. It encodes CASSHGPLAGGYGVTQYF. The chain uses TRBV3-1 and TRBJ2-5; 12 bases fit TRBD2. The germline V gene encodes CDR1 LGHDT and CDR2 YNNKEL (reference sequence). With V trimmed by 3 bases and J by 7 bases, 15 bases remained unmatched. The CDR3 is 18 residues long.

V usage is TRBV5-1 and J usage is TRBJ1-2, with D unresolved. V was cut by 2 bases and J by 4 bases, with 9 bases left in between. The CDR3 has 13 residues. The V gene's germline CDR1 is SGHRS and CDR2 YFSETQ. The CDR3 nucleotides read TGCGCCAGCAGCTTTGGCCCTAGCTATGGCTACACCTTC. Translating gives CASSFGPSYGYTF.

This chain links TRBV20-1 with TRBJ1-5, with a possible D match to TRBD1 (6 bases). Per germline, CDR1 DFQATT and CDR2 SNEGSKA (reference sequence). CDR3 size: 11 residues. The V end lost 0 bases, the J end lost 11 bases, and 8 bases lay between the germline ends. The CDR3 DNA follows: TGCAGTGCTAGAGATGAGGGGGCCCAGCATTTT. Amino acids: CSARDEGAQHF.

This chain connects TRBV11-2 to TRBJ1-2; unclear D gene. This CDR3 region has 14 residues. Per the germline V gene, CDR1 is SGHAT and CDR2 is FQNNGV. Trimming left V 0 bases short and J 8 bases short, with 13 bases between. Written as DNA, the CDR3 is TGTGCCAGCAGCTTAGATTTGAGGCTATGGGGCTACACCTTC. This gives the protein CASSLDLRLWGYTF.

The gene calls are TRBV11-2 and TRBJ2-7; 9 bases match TRBD1. The trim removed 5 bases at V and 6 bases at J, leaving 8 bases unmatched. The germline gives CDR1 SGHAT, CDR2 FQNNGV. CDR3 length: 14 residues. The CDR3 DNA sequence: TGTGCCAGCAGCCTCGGGACAGGGCGGGGCGAGCAGTACTTC. Its translation is CASSLGTGRGEQYF.